The present T cell receptor beta chain was sequenced within a study of T cells in Graves' hyperthyroidism and ophthalmopathy. General study points: Patients with ophthalmopathy were separated from those with stable hyperthyroidism by a 13 V-J model. Most thyroid clonotypes expanded above 0.001 appeared in blood too.

Germline lookup yields CDR1 MDHEN and CDR2 SYDVKM. Trimming removed 6 bases at V and 6 bases at J, with 15 bases between. The CDR3 covers 13 residues. On this clonotype: Its antigen is currently unknown.

What was amplified from RNA transcripts were TCR beta CDR3 regions. RT-PCR in the first round (using the HTBI primer set) targeted the TCR CDR3. TCRdb analysed the multiplex PCR reads with MiXCR anew, one entry per CDR3 protein. The repertoire consists of about 640,000 distinct CDR3 sequences, with around 20% occurring once and the leading ten covering around a third. Disease duration was under 3 months in the ophthalmopathy patients, who also had a Clinical Activity Score of at least 3 and a NOSPECS grade of at least 4. Based on clinical symptoms, serum thyroxine and TRAb, thyroid ultrasound and orbital computed tomography, diagnoses were reached.

The sequence came from a man between 25 and 39 years old with Graves' ophthalmopathy. This rearrangement joins TRBV28 to TRBJ2-7; TRBD2 is a possible D gene (6 bases). The specimen sequenced was blood. The CDR3 here is CASSLGSSCEQYF. CDR3 coding DNA: TGTGCCAGCAGCCTCGGGAGCTCGTGCGAGCAGTACTTC.